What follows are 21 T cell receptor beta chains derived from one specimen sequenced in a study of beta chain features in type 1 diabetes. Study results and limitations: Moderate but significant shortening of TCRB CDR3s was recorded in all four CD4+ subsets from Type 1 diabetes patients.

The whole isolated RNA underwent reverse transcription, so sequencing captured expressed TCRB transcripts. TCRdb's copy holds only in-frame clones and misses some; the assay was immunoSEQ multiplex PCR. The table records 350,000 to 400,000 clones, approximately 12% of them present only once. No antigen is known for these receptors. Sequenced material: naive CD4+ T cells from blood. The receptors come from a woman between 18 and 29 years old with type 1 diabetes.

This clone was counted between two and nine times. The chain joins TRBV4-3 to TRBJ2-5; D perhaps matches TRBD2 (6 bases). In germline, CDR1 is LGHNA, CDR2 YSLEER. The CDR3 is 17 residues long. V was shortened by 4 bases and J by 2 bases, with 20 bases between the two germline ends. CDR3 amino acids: CASSPGVAGLTQETQYF. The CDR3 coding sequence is TGCGCCAGCAGCCCGGGGGTGGCGGGACTGACGCAAGAGACCCAGTACTTC.

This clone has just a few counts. As DNA, the CDR3 is TGCGCCAGCAGCCAGTCCGGGGATGAGCAGTTCTTC. Amino acid sequence: CASSQSGDEQFF. This rearrangement joins TRBV4-3 to TRBJ2-1, with a tentative D call TRBD2 (5 bases). This CDR3 has 12 residues. Trimming cost V 3 bases and J 8 bases, with 8 bases left between them. Germline V CDR1 and CDR2: LGHNA, YSLEER.

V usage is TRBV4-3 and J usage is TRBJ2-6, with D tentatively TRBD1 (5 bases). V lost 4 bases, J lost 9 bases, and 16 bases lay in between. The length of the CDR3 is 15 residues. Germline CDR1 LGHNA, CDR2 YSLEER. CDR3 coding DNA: TGCGCCAGCAGCCCGGATCCCGACAGAGGCAACGTCCTGACTTTC. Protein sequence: CASSPDPDRGNVLTF.

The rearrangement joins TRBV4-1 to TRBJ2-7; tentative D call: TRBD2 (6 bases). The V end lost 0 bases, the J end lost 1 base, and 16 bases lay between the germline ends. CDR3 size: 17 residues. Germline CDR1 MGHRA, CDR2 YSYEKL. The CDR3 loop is CASSQEITAGLSYEQYF. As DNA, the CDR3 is TGCGCCAGCAGCCAAGAGATCACGGCGGGGTTGTCCTACGAGCAGTACTTC.

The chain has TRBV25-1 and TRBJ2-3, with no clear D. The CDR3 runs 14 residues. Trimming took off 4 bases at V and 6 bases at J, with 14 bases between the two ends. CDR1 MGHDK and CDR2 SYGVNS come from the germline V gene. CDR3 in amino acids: CASSVTGYLDTQYF. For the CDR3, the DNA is TGTGCCAGCAGTGTTACCGGTTACTTGGATACGCAGTATTTT.

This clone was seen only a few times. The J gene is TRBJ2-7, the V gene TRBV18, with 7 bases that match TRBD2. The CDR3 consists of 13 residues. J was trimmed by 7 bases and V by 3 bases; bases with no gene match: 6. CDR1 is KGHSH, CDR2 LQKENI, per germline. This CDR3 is CASSPAGVSEQYF. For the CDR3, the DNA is TGTGCCAGCTCACCCGCGGGGGTTTCGGAGCAGTACTTC.

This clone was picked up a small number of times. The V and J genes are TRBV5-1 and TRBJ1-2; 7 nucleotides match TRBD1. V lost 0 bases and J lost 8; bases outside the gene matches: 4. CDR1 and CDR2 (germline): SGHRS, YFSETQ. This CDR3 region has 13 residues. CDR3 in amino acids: CASSLGQGFGYTF. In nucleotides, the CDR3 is TGCGCCAGCAGCTTGGGACAGGGCTTCGGCTACACCTTC.

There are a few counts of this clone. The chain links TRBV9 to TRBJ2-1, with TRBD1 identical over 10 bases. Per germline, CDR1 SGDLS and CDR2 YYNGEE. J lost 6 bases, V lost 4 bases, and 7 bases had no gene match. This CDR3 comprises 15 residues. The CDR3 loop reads CASSSRDRGANEQFF. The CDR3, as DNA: TGTGCCAGCAGCTCCCGGGACAGGGGTGCCAATGAGCAGTTCTTC.

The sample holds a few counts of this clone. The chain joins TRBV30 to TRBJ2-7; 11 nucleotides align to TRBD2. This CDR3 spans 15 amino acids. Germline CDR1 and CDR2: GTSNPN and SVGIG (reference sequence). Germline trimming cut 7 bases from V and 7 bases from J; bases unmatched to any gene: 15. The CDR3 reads CASIGTSGSLREQYF. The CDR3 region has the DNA TGTGCCTCTATAGGGACTAGCGGATCACTTAGGGAGCAGTACTTC.

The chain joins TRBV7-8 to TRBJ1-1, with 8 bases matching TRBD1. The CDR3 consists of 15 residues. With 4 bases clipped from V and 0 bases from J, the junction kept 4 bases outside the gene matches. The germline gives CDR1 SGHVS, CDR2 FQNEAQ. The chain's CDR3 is CASSSRGLLNTEAFF. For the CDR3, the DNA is TGTGCCAGCAGCTCCAGGGGGCTCCTGAACACTGAAGCTTTCTTT. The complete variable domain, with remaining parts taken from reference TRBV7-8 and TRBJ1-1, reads GAGVSQSPRYKVAKRGQDVALRCDPISGHVSLFWYQQALGQGPEFLTYFQNEAQLDKSGLPSDRFFAERPEGSVSTLKIQRTQQEDSAVYLCASSSRGLLNTEAFFGQGTRLTVV.

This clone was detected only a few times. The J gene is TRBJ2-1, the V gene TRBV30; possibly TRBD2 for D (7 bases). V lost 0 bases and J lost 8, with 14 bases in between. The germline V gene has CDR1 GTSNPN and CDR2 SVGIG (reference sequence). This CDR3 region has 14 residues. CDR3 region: CAWSVRRGADEQFF. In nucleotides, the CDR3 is TGTGCCTGGAGTGTACGACGGGGGGCGGATGAGCAGTTCTTC.

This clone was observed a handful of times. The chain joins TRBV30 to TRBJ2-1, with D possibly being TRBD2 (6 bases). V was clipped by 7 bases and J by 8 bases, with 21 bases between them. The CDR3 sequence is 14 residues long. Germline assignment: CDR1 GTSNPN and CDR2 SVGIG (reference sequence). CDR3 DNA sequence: TGTGCCTCCCCCCTTCGTGGGAGGATGGATGAGCAGTTCTTC. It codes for CASPLRGRMDEQFF.

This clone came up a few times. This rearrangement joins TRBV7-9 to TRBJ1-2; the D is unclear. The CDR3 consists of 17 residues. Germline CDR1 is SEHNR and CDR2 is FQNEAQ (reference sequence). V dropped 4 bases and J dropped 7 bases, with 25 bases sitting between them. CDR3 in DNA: TGTGCCAGCAGCTCATCACCTTCAGGAGGAATAACTGCTGGCTACACCTTC. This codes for CASSSSPSGGITAGYTF. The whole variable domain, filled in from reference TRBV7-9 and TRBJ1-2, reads DTGVSQNPRHKITKRGQNVTFRCDPISEHNRLYWYRQTLGQGPEFLTYFQNEAQLEKSRLLSDRFSAERPKGSFSTLEIQRTEQGDSAMYLCASSSSPSGGITAGYTFGSGTRLTVV.

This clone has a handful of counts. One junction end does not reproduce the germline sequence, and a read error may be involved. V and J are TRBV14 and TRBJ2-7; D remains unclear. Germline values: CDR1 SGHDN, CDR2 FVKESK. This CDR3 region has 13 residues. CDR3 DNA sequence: TGTGCCAGCAGCCAAGATCCGAGGCTTGTTCCGGCGTTC. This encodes CASSQDPRLVPAF.

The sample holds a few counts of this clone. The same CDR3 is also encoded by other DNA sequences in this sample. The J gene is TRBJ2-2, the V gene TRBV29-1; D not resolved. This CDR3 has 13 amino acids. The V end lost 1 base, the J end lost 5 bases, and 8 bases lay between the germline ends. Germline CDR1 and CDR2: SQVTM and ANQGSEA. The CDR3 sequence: CSVEGELTGELFF. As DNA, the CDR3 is TGCAGCGTTGAAGGCGAGCTGACCGGGGAGCTGTTTTTT.

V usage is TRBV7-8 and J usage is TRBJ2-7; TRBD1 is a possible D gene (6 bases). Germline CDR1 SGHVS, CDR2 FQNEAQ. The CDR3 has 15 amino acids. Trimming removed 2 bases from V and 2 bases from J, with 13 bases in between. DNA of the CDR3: TGTGCCAGCAGCTTAACAGGGATTTTGACCTACGAGCAGTACTTC. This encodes CASSLTGILTYEQYF.

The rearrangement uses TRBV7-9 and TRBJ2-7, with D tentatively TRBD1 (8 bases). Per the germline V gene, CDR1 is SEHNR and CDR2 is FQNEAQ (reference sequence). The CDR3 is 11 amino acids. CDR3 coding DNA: TGTGCACAGGGGGAGGGGTACGAGCAGTACTTC. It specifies CAQGEGYEQYF.

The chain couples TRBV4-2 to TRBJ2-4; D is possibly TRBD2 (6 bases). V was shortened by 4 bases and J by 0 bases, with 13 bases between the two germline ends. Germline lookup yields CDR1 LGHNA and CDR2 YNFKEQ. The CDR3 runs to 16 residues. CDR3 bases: TGTGCCAGCAGCCGGGGCGGGGAATTAGCCAAAAACATTCAGTACTTC. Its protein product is CASSRGGELAKNIQYF.

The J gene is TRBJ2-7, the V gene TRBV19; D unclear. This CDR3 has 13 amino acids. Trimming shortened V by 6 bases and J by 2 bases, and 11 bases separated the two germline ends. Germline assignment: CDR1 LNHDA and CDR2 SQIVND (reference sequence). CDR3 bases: TGTGCCAGTAGCGAGTCTTTCCCCTACGAGCAGTACTTC. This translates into CASSESFPYEQYF.

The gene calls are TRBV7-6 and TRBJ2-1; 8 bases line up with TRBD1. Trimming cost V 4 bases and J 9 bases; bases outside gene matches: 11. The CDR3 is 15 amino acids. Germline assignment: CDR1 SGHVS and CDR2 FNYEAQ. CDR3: CASSSLDRGSSEQFF. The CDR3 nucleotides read TGTGCCAGCAGCTCACTAGACAGGGGAAGTTCTGAGCAGTTCTTC.

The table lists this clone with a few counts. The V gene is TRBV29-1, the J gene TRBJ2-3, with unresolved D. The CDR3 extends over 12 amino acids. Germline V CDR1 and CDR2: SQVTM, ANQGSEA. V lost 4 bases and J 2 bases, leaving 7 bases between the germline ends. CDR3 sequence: CSVGLFTDTQYF. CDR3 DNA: TGCAGCGTTGGCCTATTCACAGATACGCAGTATTTT.